This T cell receptor beta chain was identified in a study of T cell repertoires in cytomegalovirus infection. Study at large: Shared public TCR beta signatures pointed to both CMV infection and a matching HLA type.

Study observations and caveats: Carriage of CMV together with the relevant HLA was identifiable through cumulative public TCR beta family frequency. Dominating the ex vivo response were HLA-C-restricted CMV-specific TCR beta clonotypes.

In TCRdb, the reads were re-called with MiXCR into one record per CDR3 protein. In the table there are approximately 750,000 distinct CDR3 sequences, roughly a third of which are singletons. Worth noting for this clonotype: What it binds is unknown. Mismatch with germline at one junction end may stem from a read error.

CDR1 and CDR2 from the germline V gene are MGHRA and YSYEKL. The CDR3 is 15 amino acids. Sample: PBMCs. The chain has TRBV4-1 and TRBJ1-3; D unclear. This TCR was sampled from a human donor in good health (CMV status not recorded). Some clones in this sample may be carry-over from other donors' samples. DNA of the CDR3: TGCGCCAGCAGCCCGTGGACGTCCTCTGGAAACACCATATCTTTT. This sequence encodes CASSPWTSSGNTISF.